The 18 T cell receptor beta chains presented below share a single source sample, sequenced in a study of blood T cell repertoires in COVID-19. Only in-frame clones appear in the TCRdb table, and some are missing; sequencing was by immunoSEQ multiplex PCR. This table has around 100,000 clones, less than 85% appearing once. Sequences were obtained from peripheral blood. Receptors originate from a man in his 70s with COVID-19, enrolled during active disease.

The V call is TRBV12-3 or TRBV12-4, the J call TRBJ2-7, with a weak D call TRBD1 (5 bases). There are 12 residues in the CDR3. Between the trimmed V and J ends, which lost 2 bases and 6 bases, there was a span of 8 bases. The CDR3 DNA reads as TGTGCCAGCAGTTTAAGGGGTGGCGAGCAGTACTTC. Translated, it gives CASSLRGGEQYF.

The V call is TRBV5-1, the J call TRBJ1-4; D remains ambiguous. V lost 4 bases and J 4 bases, leaving 20 bases between the germline ends. CDR1 is SGHRS, CDR2 YFSETQ, per germline. CDR3 length equals 17 residues. CDR3 residues: CASSPLRSGRGNEKLFF. CDR3 in DNA: TGCGCCAGCAGCCCACTCAGATCCGGGCGGGGTAATGAAAAACTGTTTTTT.

This clone was seen only a few times. The V and J genes are TRBV11-2 and TRBJ1-1; D call uncertain. Trimming shortened V by 0 bases and J by 9 bases, and 11 bases separated the two germline ends. CDR3 length equals 13 residues. Germline V gives CDR1 SGHAT, CDR2 FQNNGV. This CDR3 is CASSLDPQSKAFF. The DNA of the CDR3 is TGTGCCAGCAGCTTAGATCCACAAAGTAAAGCTTTCTTT.

V is TRBV6-5 and J is TRBJ1-4; D is perhaps TRBD1 (5 bases). V shed 7 bases and J shed 0 bases, with 6 bases lying between them. This CDR3 spans 13 amino acids. CDR1 and CDR2 (germline): MNHEY, SVGAGI. The CDR3 DNA sequence: TGTGCCAGCAAAGGGGCAACTAATGAAAAACTGTTTTTT. It specifies CASKGATNEKLFF.

The V and J genes are TRBV5-1 and TRBJ2-7; maybe TRBD1 (7 bases). The CDR3 loop spans 16 amino acids. The ends were cut back, 0 bases at V and 0 bases at J, with 13 bases in the middle. The germline gives CDR1 SGHRS, CDR2 YFSETQ. The CDR3 protein is CASSLGGTAISYEQYF. The CDR3 coding sequence is TGCGCCAGCAGCTTGGGCGGGACAGCGATCTCCTACGAGCAGTACTTC. The complete variable domain, with remaining parts taken from reference TRBV5-1 and TRBJ2-7, reads KAGVTQTPRYLIKTRGQQVTLSCSPISGHRSVSWYQQTPGQGLQFLFEYFSETQRNKGNFPGRFSGRQFSNSRSEMNVSTLELGDSALYLCASSLGGTAISYEQYFGPGTRLTVT.

The chain is built from TRBV30 and TRBJ1-1, with 8 bases lining up with TRBD1. V lost 5 bases and J lost 12; bases outside the gene matches: 5. The CDR3 has 10 residues. The germline V gene encodes CDR1 GTSNPN and CDR2 SVGIG (reference sequence). CDR3 sequence: CAWGTGRTFF. In DNA, the CDR3 is TGTGCCTGGGGGACAGGCCGGACTTTCTTT.

The chain has TRBV6-2 or TRBV6-3 and TRBJ2-1; D may be TRBD2 (6 bases). The germline V and J ends were trimmed by 4 bases and 8 bases, with 12 bases remaining between them. The germline V gene has CDR1 MNHEY and CDR2 SVGEGT. This CDR3 region has 13 residues. The CDR3 reads CASSFSTSYEQFF. The CDR3 DNA follows: TGTGCCAGCAGTTTTTCAACTAGCTATGAGCAGTTCTTC.

CDR3 DNA: TGCGCCAGCCGTGAACCGGGACAGGGGGCCAACGAGCAGTACTTC. This sequence encodes CASREPGQGANEQYF. The chain joins TRBV5-1 to TRBJ2-7; 12 nucleotides match TRBD1. The J segment lost 5 bases and the V segment lost 7 bases, leaving 10 bases of the junction unmatched. The germline CDR1 and CDR2 sequences are SGHRS and YFSETQ. The CDR3 contains 15 residues.

This clone was detected only once. The chain joins TRBV2 to TRBJ2-2; 8 bases align to TRBD1. CDR3 length: 15 amino acids. Germline CDR1 SNHLY, CDR2 FYNNEI. Trimming at V came to 8 bases and at J to 1 base, leaving 6 bases not matched to a gene. In nucleotides, the CDR3 is TGTGCCAGCGGGCAGGACAGGGTGAACACCGGGGAGCTGTTTTTT. Its translation is CASGQDRVNTGELFF.

This chain connects TRBV4-3 to TRBJ2-1; D uncertain. CDR1 LGHNA and CDR2 YSLEER come from the germline V gene. The ends were cut back, 4 bases at V and 0 bases at J, with 13 bases in the middle. The CDR3 spans 16 residues. CDR3 DNA sequence: TGCGCCAGCAGCCCCGCGGTTTCTAGCTCCTACAATGAGCAGTTCTTC. It yields the protein CASSPAVSSSYNEQFF.

J is TRBJ2-3 and V is TRBV11-2, with TRBD2 matching 7 bases. This CDR3 has 13 amino acids. The ends lost 0 bases at V and 14 bases at J; junction bases unmatched: 8. CDR1 is SGHAT and CDR2 is FQNNGV in the germline V gene. The CDR3 loop is CASSLDLGRAPYF. CDR3 sequence (DNA): TGTGCCAGCAGCTTAGATCTTGGGAGGGCCCCGTATTTT.

The genes are TRBV5-5 and TRBJ2-7; 9 bases are a match to TRBD1. The CDR3 is 14 amino acids. After removal of 4 bases from V and 6 bases from J, the junction contained 8 bases not matched to a gene. Per germline, CDR1 SGHKS and CDR2 YYEKEE (reference sequence). The CDR3 coding sequence is TGTGCCAGCAGCCGAGTGGGACAGGGCTCCGAGCAGTACTTC. Residues: CASSRVGQGSEQYF.

The rearrangement links TRBV6-5 to TRBJ1-2, with TRBD1 as a possible D gene (6 bases). Trimming stripped 7 bases from V and 4 bases from J, with 10 bases between. CDR3 length: 12 residues. The germline gives CDR1 MNHEY, CDR2 SVGAGI. The CDR3 loop reads CASTRGTYGYTF. Here the CDR3 DNA reads TGTGCCAGCACCAGGGGTACCTATGGCTACACCTTC.

V is TRBV27 and J is TRBJ2-1; perhaps TRBD1 as D (5 bases). This CDR3 is 15 amino acids long. CDR1 MNHEY and CDR2 SMNVEV come from the germline V gene (reference sequence). V lost 5 bases, J lost 8 bases, and 19 bases lay in between. CDR3 sequence reads: CASSLYSGSPHEQFF. The CDR3 DNA is TGTGCCAGCAGTCTCTACTCAGGGTCCCCCCATGAGCAGTTCTTC.

The chain has TRBV6-2 or TRBV6-3 and TRBJ1-1, with TRBD1 matching 7 bases. Per the germline V gene, CDR1 is MNHEY and CDR2 is SVGEGT. After removal of 0 bases from V and 4 bases from J, the junction contained 5 bases not matched to a gene. CDR3 length equals 15 residues. Here the CDR3 DNA reads TGTGCCAGCAGTTACTCTATAAACAGGGGCACTGAAGCTTTCTTT. The encoded protein is CASSYSINRGTEAFF.

The V and J genes are TRBV4-3 and TRBJ1-5, with D hard to call. The CDR3 sequence is 15 residues long. Trimming took 2 bases from V and 2 from J, leaving 10 bases between them. Germline CDR1 LGHNA, CDR2 YSLEER. Here the CDR3 DNA reads TGCGCCAGCAGCCAAAAGATTCAGGGCAATCAGCCCCAGCATTTT. This gives the protein CASSQKIQGNQPQHF.

The gene calls are TRBV15 and TRBJ2-1, with D possibly TRBD2 on 5 matching bases. CDR1 and CDR2 from the germline V gene are LNHNV and YYDKDF (reference sequence). Between the trimmed V and J ends, which lost 1 base and 0 bases, there was a span of 10 bases. The CDR3 contains 16 residues. CDR3 in DNA: TGTGCCACCAGCAGAGGGCGCGGAGGCTCCTACAATGAGCAGTTCTTC. It yields the protein CATSRGRGGSYNEQFF.

The table lists this clone with a count of one. The rearrangement joins TRBV7-2 to TRBJ1-3, with D unresolved. CDR1 SGHTA and CDR2 FQGNSA come from the germline V gene. V shed 5 bases and J shed 0 bases, with 11 bases lying between them. The CDR3 runs 15 residues. Here the CDR3 reads CASSPHANSGNTIYF. For the CDR3, the DNA is TGTGCCAGCAGCCCCCACGCGAACTCTGGAAACACCATATATTTT.